The subject of this entry is one T cell receptor (beta chain). The method was immunoSEQ multiplex PCR; TCRdb's version includes in-frame clones alone and lacks a portion of them. The sample shows some 250,000 clones, 80% to 90% of them seen only once. The data belong to a study of blood T cell repertoires in COVID-19. CDR3 length equals 16 residues. Per germline, CDR1 SGHNT and CDR2 YYREEE (reference sequence). The trim removed 0 bases at V and 1 base at J, leaving 6 bases unmatched. This chain links TRBV5-4 with TRBJ1-1, with 7 bases identical to TRBD1. The sequenced material came from peripheral blood. The TCR originated in a man aged 25 to 40 with active or convalescent COVID-19. In DNA, the CDR3 is TGTGCCAGCAGCTTGGCAGGGGGGCTCCGGAACACTGAAGCTTTCTTT. Protein product: CASSLAGGLRNTEAFF.